This TCR beta chain was identified during a study of identifying expanded T cells in peripheral blood. Sequencing used immunoSEQ multiplex PCR; TCRdb keeps in-frame clones, though not all of them. The sample has more than 50,000 clones, roughly four fifths seen once. The CDR3 runs 13 residues. In germline, CDR1 is LNHDA, CDR2 SQIVND (reference sequence). V lost 6 bases, J lost 0 bases, and 9 bases lay in between. Sample: blood. V is TRBV19 and J is TRBJ2-7, with D unresolved. This TCR derives from a person between 18 and 69 years old in good health. CDR3 loop: CASSKGSSYEQYF. The DNA for the CDR3 is TGTGCCAGTAGCAAGGGCAGCTCCTACGAGCAGTACTTC.